The 21 T cell receptor beta chains below come from one sample, sequenced in a study of CD8 T cells in Susac syndrome. Random hexamers were used to reverse transcribe roughly 0.5 to 1 ug of RNA. TCRdb reanalysed the immunoSEQ multiplex PCR reads using MiXCR and keeps one entry per CDR3 protein. The sample has approximately 190,000 distinct CDR3 sequences; nearly 95% are singletons. Material: CD4+ T cells from PBMCs. The source of these receptors is a human donor with multiple sclerosis.

This clonotype was recorded only once. The chain combines TRBV4-1 with TRBJ1-2; D is unclear. This CDR3 has 14 amino acids. The V and J ends lost 1 base and 4 bases respectively, with 10 bases between them. Germline loops: CDR1 MGHRA, CDR2 YSYEKL. The CDR3, as DNA: TGCGCCAGCAGCCAAGTGGTCAGCCTCTATGGCTACACCTTC. Translating gives CASSQVVSLYGYTF.

There are a few counts of this clonotype. CDR3 nucleotides: TGCAGTGCTCACCGGGACAGGGTGGGGGAGCAGTACTTC. Translated, it gives CSAHRDRVGEQYF. The chain couples TRBV20-1 to TRBJ2-7, with 9 bases that match TRBD1. The germline gives CDR1 DFQATT, CDR2 SNEGSKA (reference sequence). CDR3 size: 13 residues. Trimming at V came to 5 bases and at J to 7 bases, leaving 9 bases not matched to a gene.

The chain joins TRBV3-1 to TRBJ2-2; the D is unclear. The CDR3 consists of 14 residues. V was shortened by 1 base and J by 7 bases, with 10 bases between the two germline ends. The germline CDR1 and CDR2 sequences are LGHDT and YNNKEL (reference sequence). In nucleotides, the CDR3 is TGTGCCAGCAGCCAAGGGGTCCAAGGCGGGGAGCTGTTTTTT. Its translation is CASSQGVQGGELFF.

The chain couples TRBV9 to TRBJ2-4; D may match TRBD1 or TRBD2 (6 bases each). CDR3 length: 15 residues. Germline lookup yields CDR1 SGDLS and CDR2 YYNGEE. Trimming stripped 3 bases from V and 2 bases from J, with 12 bases between. This CDR3 is CASSGGGPSKNIQYF. The CDR3 DNA is TGTGCCAGCAGCGGAGGGGGGCCTTCCAAAAACATTCAGTACTTC.

CDR3 protein: CASSPRLGGPPGQTQYF. The CDR3 DNA reads as TGTGCCAGCTCACCACGTTTAGGAGGACCCCCCGGACAGACCCAGTACTTC. The V and J genes are TRBV18 and TRBJ2-5; TRBD2 is a possible D gene (5 bases). CDR3 length: 17 amino acids. The ends were cut back, 1 base at V and 6 bases at J, with 21 bases in the middle. The germline V gene encodes CDR1 KGHSH and CDR2 LQKENI.

This clonotype came up once. The rearrangement joins TRBV5-1 to TRBJ2-5; no reliable D call. This CDR3 comprises 14 residues. Germline CDR1 reads SGHRS; CDR2 reads YFSETQ. Trimming removed 5 bases from V and 5 bases from J, with 16 bases in between. CDR3 in amino acids: CASRVNTGAETQYF. The CDR3 region has the DNA TGCGCCAGCAGAGTCAACACGGGCGCTGAGACCCAGTACTTC.

This chain links TRBV7-9 with TRBJ2-5; perhaps TRBD2 as D (5 bases). CDR1 is SEHNR and CDR2 is FQNEAQ in the germline V gene (reference sequence). This CDR3 has 13 amino acids. Trimming cost V 2 bases and J 5 bases, with 9 bases left between them. CDR3 coding DNA: TGTGCCAGCAGCTTACTAGCAGCGGAGACCCAGTACTTC. Its translation: CASSLLAAETQYF.

The V and J genes are TRBV24-1 and TRBJ2-7; weak D call: TRBD2 (5 bases). The germline V and J ends were trimmed by 5 bases and 6 bases, with 13 bases remaining between them. CDR3 length: 13 amino acids. CDR1 is KGHDR, CDR2 SFDVKD, per germline. In DNA form, the CDR3 reads TGTGCCACCAGTGCGGGCCAACGGGGCGAGCAGTACTTC. Protein sequence: CATSAGQRGEQYF.

The rearrangement uses TRBV14 and TRBJ2-7; D possibly uses TRBD1 or TRBD2 (5 bases each). From germline, CDR1 is SGHDN and CDR2 FVKESK. V dropped 5 bases and J dropped 6 bases, with 20 bases sitting between them. This CDR3 spans 15 amino acids. The DNA of the CDR3 is TGTGCCAGCAGCACCCTGGGGACGGTCCCTTCCGAGCAGTACTTC. Translated: CASSTLGTVPSEQYF.

J is TRBJ2-4 and V is TRBV28; 9 nucleotides align to TRBD2. V lost 5 bases to trimming and J lost 5 bases; unmatched junction nucleotides: 7. CDR3 length: 15 amino acids. Germline values: CDR1 MDHEN, CDR2 SYDVKM. The CDR3 coding sequence is TGTGCCAGCAGTCGATCCGGGACTAGCCAAAACATTCAGTACTTC. It translates to CASSRSGTSQNIQYF.

The rearrangement links TRBV15 to TRBJ2-2, with 7 bases lining up with TRBD2. The germline V gene encodes CDR1 LNHNV and CDR2 YYDKDF (reference sequence). V shed 2 bases, J shed 4 bases, and the junction held 10 bases outside the gene matches. The CDR3 extends over 17 amino acids. As DNA, the CDR3 is TGTGCCACCAGCAGACGATGGGTAGCGGGTCTCACCGGGGAGCTGTTTTTT. Its protein product is CATSRRWVAGLTGELFF.

The gene calls are TRBV2 and TRBJ2-5, with D uncertain. This CDR3 is 13 amino acids long. From germline, CDR1 is SNHLY and CDR2 FYNNEI. V dropped 3 bases and J dropped 4 bases, with 9 bases sitting between them. The CDR3 nucleotides read TGTGCCAGCAGTGATGAATGGGGAGAGACCCAGTACTTC. Its translation: CASSDEWGETQYF. Full variable domain (remainder filled in from reference TRBV2 and TRBJ2-5): EPEVTQTPSHQVTQMGQEVILRCVPISNHLYFYWYRQILGQKVEFLVSFYNNEISEKSEIFDDQFSVERPDGSNFTLKIRSTKLEDSAMYFCASSDEWGETQYFGPGTRLLVL.

The V call is TRBV4-2, the J call TRBJ1-2; D perhaps matches TRBD1 (6 bases). Trimming pared 7 bases from V and 6 bases from J, leaving 21 bases between. CDR3 length equals 15 residues. Germline V CDR1 and CDR2: LGHNA, YNFKEQ. The CDR3 DNA sequence: TGTGCCAGCACGACAGACAGGATTCGAACGGATGGCTACACCTTC. Translating gives CASTTDRIRTDGYTF.

In DNA form, the CDR3 reads TGTGCCAGCAGTTCTAGTTGGGGAACGCAGTATTTT. Protein product: CASSSSWGTQYF. V and J are TRBV6-5 and TRBJ2-3; the D is unclear. The CDR3 sequence is 12 residues long. V lost 4 bases and J lost 9, with 11 bases in between. Germline V gene data show CDR1 as MNHEY and CDR2 as SVGAGI.

The rearrangement uses TRBV20-1 and TRBJ2-5; D perhaps matches TRBD2 (6 bases). The germline V gene has CDR1 DFQATT and CDR2 SNEGSKA (reference sequence). The CDR3 extends over 14 amino acids. Trimming took off 3 bases at V and 9 bases at J, with 20 bases between the two ends. This chain's CDR3 is CSASDTSPTGAQYF. As DNA, the CDR3 is TGCAGTGCTAGCGACACATCCCCAACGGGGGCCCAGTACTTC.

This sequence joins TRBV4-1 and TRBJ2-2, with TRBD2 matching 7 bases. The germline V gene has CDR1 MGHRA and CDR2 YSYEKL. The CDR3 has 16 amino acids. V lost 4 bases, J lost 5 bases, and 10 bases stayed unmatched. CDR3 nucleotides: TGCGCCAGCAGCCGGAATCTGCTACTAGCGACCGGGGAGCTGTTTTTT. Residues: CASSRNLLLATGELFF.

V gene TRBV29-1 combines with J gene TRBJ1-5, with a possible D match to TRBD1 (5 bases). Germline CDR1 reads SQVTM; CDR2 reads ANQGSEA. The CDR3 runs 13 residues. Trimming pared 5 bases from V and 2 bases from J, leaving 10 bases between. The CDR3 DNA follows: TGCAGCGTTAGCCGAGGGGGCAATCAGCCCCAGCATTTT. It is translated as CSVSRGGNQPQHF.

The chain combines TRBV7-9 with TRBJ1-2, with D uncertain. Germline V CDR1 and CDR2: SEHNR, FQNEAQ (reference sequence). Trimming took off 3 bases at V and 7 bases at J, with 15 bases between the two ends. The CDR3 totals 14 residues. This CDR3 reads CASSFSEENSGYTF. The CDR3 nucleotides are TGTGCCAGCAGCTTTTCAGAAGAGAATAGTGGCTACACCTTC.

The rearrangement links TRBV29-1 to TRBJ2-2; D not resolved. Per germline, CDR1 SQVTM and CDR2 ANQGSEA. The CDR3 is 12 residues long. CDR3 residues: CASRAWTGELFF. CDR3 in DNA: TGCGCATCCCGTGCGTGGACCGGGGAGCTGTTTTTT.

The rearrangement uses TRBV5-1 and TRBJ2-3, with no clear D. CDR3 length equals 15 residues. Germline V lookup: CDR1 SGHRS, CDR2 YFSETQ. Trimming cost V 3 bases and J 0 bases, with 11 bases left between them. As DNA, the CDR3 is TGCGCCAGCAGCTCGACACCCCCAAGCACAGATACGCAGTATTTT. Its translation: CASSSTPPSTDTQYF.

The V call is TRBV20-1, the J call TRBJ1-2; unclear D gene. This CDR3 is built from 13 residues. The V and J ends lost 0 bases and 3 bases respectively, with 8 bases between them. Germline V gene lookup returns CDR1 DFQATT and CDR2 SNEGSKA (reference sequence). CDR3: CSARDGQDYGYTF. For the CDR3, the DNA is TGCAGTGCTAGAGATGGCCAGGACTATGGCTACACCTTC.